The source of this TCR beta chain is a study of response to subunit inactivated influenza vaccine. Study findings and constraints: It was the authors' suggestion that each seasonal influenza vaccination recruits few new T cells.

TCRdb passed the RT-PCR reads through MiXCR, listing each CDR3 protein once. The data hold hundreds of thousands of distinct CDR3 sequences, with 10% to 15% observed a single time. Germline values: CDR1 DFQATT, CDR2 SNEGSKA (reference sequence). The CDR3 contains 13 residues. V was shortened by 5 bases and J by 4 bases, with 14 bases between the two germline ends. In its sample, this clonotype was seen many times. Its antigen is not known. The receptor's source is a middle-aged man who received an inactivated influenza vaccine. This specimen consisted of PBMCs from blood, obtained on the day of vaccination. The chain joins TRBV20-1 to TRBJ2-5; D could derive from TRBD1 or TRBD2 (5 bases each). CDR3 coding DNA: TGCAGTGCTCACGGGGCAAGGGGAGAGACCCAGTACTTC. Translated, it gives CSAHGARGETQYF.